This T cell receptor beta chain was sequenced in a study of shared clonotypes between healthy human individuals. General study points: Generally, estimated richness proved larger in naive subsets than it did in memory subsets.

The assay was immunoSEQ multiplex PCR, and TCRdb's table has in-frame clones only and misses some. The sample lists around 550,000 clones; approximately 95% were seen once. Notes on this clone: Its antigen is still unknown.

V lost 3 bases to trimming and J lost 13 bases; unmatched junction nucleotides: 9. CDR3 size: 13 residues. Germline-derived CDR1 and CDR2 are LNHDA and SQIVND (reference sequence). The TCR was taken from a woman aged 25-40 years in good health. Source material: naive CD4+ T cells sorted from blood. Noted subset: CD45RA+ positively selected. J is TRBJ2-1 and V is TRBV19; 7 bases map to TRBD2. CDR3 amino acids: CASSIPPGGGQFF. The CDR3 DNA is TGTGCCAGTAGTATCCCCCCGGGGGGTGGACAGTTCTTC. Full variable domain (outside the CDR3, taken from reference TRBV19 and TRBJ2-1): DGGITQSPKYLFRKEGQNVTLSCEQNLNHDAMYWYRQDPGQGLRLIYYSQIVNDFQKGDIAEGYSVSREKKESFPLTVTSAQKNPTAFYLCASSIPPGGGQFFGPGTRLTVL.